The 8 T cell receptor beta chains below were found in one sample sequenced in a study of T cells expressing NK-cell markers. TCRdb re-called the 5' RACE reads and gives one entry per CDR3 protein, without DNA. The ten most abundant clones cover approximately 3.5% of a sample with about 550,000 distinct CDR3 sequences. Sequencing was carried out using blood T cells: a sorted CD56 or NKG2C T cell subset, CD4+ or CD8+ T cells, or bulk PBMC T cells (not recorded which). The source of these receptors is a man in his late teens or twenties in good health.

The chain uses TRBV7-9 and TRBJ1-4. The CDR3 runs 11 residues. Germline lookup yields CDR1 SEHNR and CDR2 FQNEAQ (reference sequence). This CDR3 reads CASSGNEKLFF. The entire variable domain, with the rest obtained from reference TRBV7-9 and TRBJ1-4, is as follows: DTGVSQNPRHKITKRGQNVTFRCDPISEHNRLYWYRQTLGQGPEFLTYFQNEAQLEKSRLLSDRFSAERPKGSFSTLEIQRTEQGDSAMYLCASSGNEKLFFGSGTQLSVL.

The chain is built from TRBV12-3 or TRBV12-4 and TRBJ2-2; the TCRdb D gene call, TRBD2, has no DNA to confirm it. The CDR3 covers 15 residues. The CDR3 protein is CASSFGTSGLWELFF.

The chain's CDR3 is CSARTSGRDRQYF. The chain combines TRBV29-1 with TRBJ2-3; TCRdb selects TRBD2, and the lack of DNA leaves this call unchecked. The CDR3 length is 13 residues. Germline-derived CDR1 and CDR2 are SQVTM and ANQGSEA.

The gene calls are TRBV24-1 and TRBJ1-2. This CDR3 comprises 14 residues. CDR1 KGHDR and CDR2 SFDVKD come from the germline V gene. The CDR3 loop reads CATSDYNANYGYTF.

The genes are TRBV19 and TRBJ2-5; the TRBD1 assignment by TCRdb is unverifiable without DNA. The CDR3 contains 11 residues. Per germline, CDR1 LNHDA and CDR2 SQIVND (reference sequence). CDR3 sequence: CASSMSGDQYF.

The chain combines TRBV27 with TRBJ2-4; TCRdb names TRBD2, which stays unverified in the absence of DNA. The germline gives CDR1 MNHEY, CDR2 SMNVEV (reference sequence). The CDR3 length is 14 residues. The chain's CDR3 is CASSSLAGKNIQYF.

This chain uses TRBV5-1 with TRBJ2-5; TCRdb calls TRBD2, which cannot be checked without DNA. This CDR3 spans 16 amino acids. Germline CDR1 and CDR2: SGHRS and YFSETQ. This CDR3 is CASSAGTSGSQETQYF.

The chain links TRBV29-1 to TRBJ1-2; TCRdb calls TRBD1, which cannot be checked without DNA. Germline V lookup: CDR1 SQVTM, CDR2 ANQGSEA. This CDR3 region has 13 residues. The CDR3 sequence: CSVVGQGGYGYTF.